This entry lists 27 T cell receptor beta chains sequenced from one sample in a study of CD8 T cells in Susac syndrome. Random hexamers were used to reverse transcribe 0.5 to 1 ug of RNA. TCRdb redid the calling of the immunoSEQ multiplex PCR reads with MiXCR, one entry per CDR3 protein. The table has roughly 200,000 distinct CDR3 sequences, about 95% seen once; the top ten hold 0.085% to 0.1%. The sequencing input was CD4+ T cells from PBMCs. The receptors shown here come from a human donor with Susac syndrome.

V and J are TRBV7-9 and TRBJ1-2, with TRBD1 matching over 10 bases. The V segment lost 8 bases and the J segment 6 bases; nucleotides outside the gene matches: 15. CDR1 is SEHNR and CDR2 is FQNEAQ in the germline V gene (reference sequence). This CDR3 is 16 amino acids long. The CDR3: CASRRPGDRGLHGYTF. The CDR3, as DNA: TGTGCCAGCCGACGTCCCGGAGACAGGGGGCTTCATGGCTACACCTTC. Drawing the rest from reference TRBV7-9 and TRBJ1-2, the complete variable domain is DTGVSQNPRHKITKRGQNVTFRCDPISEHNRLYWYRQTLGQGPEFLTYFQNEAQLEKSRLLSDRFSAERPKGSFSTLEIQRTEQGDSAMYLCASRRPGDRGLHGYTFGSGTRLTVV.

This chain connects TRBV29-1 to TRBJ1-5; TRBD1 is a possible D gene (6 bases). Trimming removed 6 bases at V and 8 bases at J, with 14 bases between. The CDR3 is 12 residues long. From germline, CDR1 is SQVTM and CDR2 ANQGSEA. Written as DNA, the CDR3 is TGCAGCGTGACGACAGGTACGGAGCCCCAGCATTTT. Residues: CSVTTGTEPQHF.

This rearrangement joins TRBV15 to TRBJ1-1; maybe TRBD1 (5 bases). There are 13 residues in the CDR3. From germline, CDR1 is LNHNV and CDR2 YYDKDF (reference sequence). The V and J ends lost 4 bases and 3 bases respectively, with 9 bases between them. The CDR3 DNA reads TGTGCCACCAGCAAGGCGGGGGACACTGAAGCTTTCTTT. It yields the protein CATSKAGDTEAFF.

This rearrangement joins TRBV20-1 to TRBJ2-7; 9 bases fit TRBD1. The germline V gene has CDR1 DFQATT and CDR2 SNEGSKA (reference sequence). Losses at the gene ends were 5 bases for V and 0 bases for J; bases not matched to a gene: 2. This CDR3 region has 13 residues. CDR3 in amino acids: CSAAGQGSYEQYF. As DNA, the CDR3 is TGCAGTGCTGCGGGACAGGGCTCCTACGAGCAGTACTTC.

This sequence joins TRBV15 and TRBJ2-5; 7 bases are shared with TRBD1. J lost 5 bases, V lost 1 base, and 10 bases had no gene match. CDR1 and CDR2 from the germline V gene are LNHNV and YYDKDF (reference sequence). The CDR3 extends over 16 amino acids. DNA for the CDR3: TGTGCCACCAGCAGAGCCCCGACAGGGTTAGGGGAGACCCAGTACTTC. Amino acid sequence: CATSRAPTGLGETQYF. Combining the CDR3 with reference TRBV15 and TRBJ2-5 gives the whole variable domain DAMVIQNPRYQVTQFGKPVTLSCSQTLNHNVMYWYQQKSSQAPKLLFHYYDKDFNNEADTPDNFQSRRPNTSFCFLDIRSPGLGDTAMYLCATSRAPTGLGETQYFGPGTRLLVL.

The chain carries TRBV3-1 and TRBJ1-2; D might be TRBD1 (6 bases). Germline V gene sequence: CDR1 LGHDT, CDR2 YNNKEL (reference sequence). This CDR3 has 13 amino acids. V was pared by 3 bases and J by 7 bases, with 12 bases between. The CDR3 here is CASSQTGAGGYTF. DNA for the CDR3: TGTGCCAGCAGCCAGACAGGTGCTGGTGGCTACACCTTC.

The chain links TRBV19 to TRBJ1-5; tentatively, D is TRBD1 (6 bases). V lost 3 bases and J 5 bases, leaving 8 bases between the germline ends. The CDR3 runs 13 residues. The germline gives CDR1 LNHDA, CDR2 SQIVND (reference sequence). This CDR3 reads CASSMDRHQPQHF. DNA of the CDR3: TGTGCCAGTAGTATGGACAGACATCAGCCCCAGCATTTT.

The CDR3 is CASSPGLGFNEQFF. The CDR3 coding sequence is TGTGCCAGCAGTCCCGGACTAGGGTTCAATGAGCAGTTCTTC. V is TRBV6-5 and J is TRBJ2-1; 7 bases fit TRBD2. The CDR3 loop spans 14 amino acids. V trimming: 5 bases; J trimming: 6 bases; junction bases outside the gene matches: 7. Germline CDR1 and CDR2: MNHEY and SVGAGI.

This rearrangement joins TRBV2 to TRBJ2-6; D is undetermined. This CDR3 spans 13 amino acids. The germline gives CDR1 SNHLY, CDR2 FYNNEI. Trimming left V 7 bases short and J 5 bases short, with 9 bases between. The CDR3 nucleotides read TGTGCCAGCAAGCAGGATAGGGCCAACGTCCTGACTTTC. It codes for CASKQDRANVLTF.

The chain has TRBV15 and TRBJ2-7, with 9 bases lining up with TRBD2. The junction had 7 bases not matched to a gene; V was cut back by 0 bases and J by 7 bases. Germline V gives CDR1 LNHNV, CDR2 YYDKDF (reference sequence). The CDR3 spans 15 residues. The CDR3 nucleotides read TGTGCCACCAGCAGAGAGGTTAGCGGGAGTCGAGAGCAGTACTTC. This gives the protein CATSREVSGSREQYF.

The V gene is TRBV11-2, the J gene TRBJ2-7; D ambiguous. Per the germline V gene, CDR1 is SGHAT and CDR2 is FQNNGV. The CDR3 totals 13 residues. Trimming shortened V by 8 bases and J by 3 bases, and 14 bases separated the two germline ends. This chain's CDR3 is CASGDNWDYEQYF. For the CDR3, the DNA is TGTGCCAGCGGCGACAATTGGGACTACGAGCAGTACTTC.

The chain carries TRBV6-2 or TRBV6-3 and TRBJ2-7, with D tentatively TRBD1 or TRBD2 (5 bases each). The CDR3 consists of 14 residues. Trimming left V 5 bases short and J 4 bases short, with 15 bases between. CDR1 MNHEY and CDR2 SVGEGT come from the germline V gene. Here the CDR3 DNA reads TGTGCCAGCAGTGCGGACGGGGCTGGGTACGAGCAGTACTTC. Protein sequence: CASSADGAGYEQYF.

V gene TRBV5-1 combines with J gene TRBJ2-7, with D uncertain. Trimming removed 0 bases at V and 5 bases at J, with 15 bases between. Germline V CDR1 and CDR2: SGHRS, YFSETQ. The CDR3 has 15 amino acids. CDR3 sequence (DNA): TGCGCCAGCAGCTTGGCCGTCTCGCGAAACGACGAGCAGTACTTC. Amino acids: CASSLAVSRNDEQYF.

The V call is TRBV9, the J call TRBJ2-1; no clear D gene. Germline V lookup: CDR1 SGDLS, CDR2 YYNGEE. The CDR3 sequence is 14 residues long. Trimming removed 3 bases at V and 2 bases at J, with 9 bases between. CDR3 loop: CASSARTAYNEQFF. CDR3 nucleotides: TGTGCCAGCAGCGCCCGGACGGCCTACAATGAGCAGTTCTTC.

The CDR3 is CSAVRGLIGNQPQHF. The CDR3 nucleotides read TGCAGTGCTGTCCGGGGTTTGATCGGCAATCAGCCCCAGCATTTT. The V gene is TRBV20-1, the J gene TRBJ1-5; D remains unclear. The V end lost 5 bases, the J end lost 2 bases, and 16 bases lay between the germline ends. The CDR3 runs 15 residues. Germline CDR1 reads DFQATT; CDR2 reads SNEGSKA (reference sequence).

The chain is built from TRBV12-3 or TRBV12-4 and TRBJ2-5, with D unresolved. There are 13 residues in the CDR3. Trimming left V 6 bases short and J 2 bases short, with 10 bases between. The CDR3 nucleotides are TGTGCCAGCAGCGGTGGGCGGCAAGAGACCCAGTACTTC. This codes for CASSGGRQETQYF.

The chain carries TRBV7-6 and TRBJ1-1; D is uncertain. Trimming took off 2 bases at V and 7 bases at J, with 8 bases between the two ends. CDR3 length: 12 amino acids. CDR1 and CDR2 (germline): SGHVS, FNYEAQ. CDR3 sequence: CASSLNGDEAFF. The CDR3 region has the DNA TGTGCCAGCAGCTTAAACGGAGATGAAGCTTTCTTT.

This clonotype was seen only once. This rearrangement joins TRBV10-3 to TRBJ2-7, with 9 bases identical to TRBD1. Germline V gene data show CDR1 as ENHRY and CDR2 as SYGVKD. The CDR3 totals 14 residues. With 1 base clipped from V and 7 bases from J, the junction kept 5 bases outside the gene matches. CDR3 nucleotide sequence: TGTGCCATCAGTGAGTTCGGGACAGGGTATGAGCAGTACTTC. Amino acid sequence: CAISEFGTGYEQYF.

Concerning this clonotype: One end of the junction is discordant with germline, which a read error may explain. The chain links TRBV29-1 to TRBJ1-1; D might be TRBD1 (5 bases). There are 11 residues in the CDR3. CDR1 is SQVTM and CDR2 is ANQGSEA in the germline V gene. The CDR3 protein is CVVPLGREAFF. The CDR3 nucleotides read TGTGTCGTCCCGTTGGGCAGGGAGGCTTTCTTT.

The J gene is TRBJ1-2, the V gene TRBV18, with D possibly being TRBD1 (5 bases). Germline V gene lookup returns CDR1 KGHSH and CDR2 LQKENI. V was shortened by 6 bases and J by 6 bases, with 20 bases between the two germline ends. The CDR3 consists of 15 residues. The CDR3 reads CASSTSGGSGNGYTF. DNA for the CDR3: TGTGCCAGCTCGACGAGCGGGGGGTCGGGAAATGGCTACACCTTC. Looking up the rest from reference TRBV18 and TRBJ1-2 gives the full variable domain: NAGVMQNPRHLVRRRGQEARLRCSPMKGHSHVYWYRQLPEEGLKFMVYLQKENIIDESGMPKERFSAEFPKEGPSILRIQQVVRGDSAAYFCASSTSGGSGNGYTFGSGTRLTVV.

The gene calls are TRBV20-1 and TRBJ1-2; TRBD1 agrees at 7 bases. CDR3 size: 13 residues. With V trimmed by 0 bases and J by 11 bases, 9 bases remained unmatched. Germline values: CDR1 DFQATT, CDR2 SNEGSKA (reference sequence). The CDR3 DNA sequence: TGCAGTGCTAGAGACGACCAGGGGGTCGGTTACACCTTC. Its protein is CSARDDQGVGYTF.

The chain uses TRBV20-1 and TRBJ2-1, with D possibly TRBD2 on 5 matching bases. Per germline, CDR1 DFQATT and CDR2 SNEGSKA (reference sequence). This CDR3 comprises 11 residues. The germline V and J ends were trimmed by 4 bases and 8 bases, with 9 bases remaining between them. This CDR3 is CSATNGDEQFF. As DNA, the CDR3 is TGCAGTGCTACTAACGGGGATGAGCAGTTCTTC.

The chain has TRBV28 and TRBJ2-4; possible D gene TRBD2, 5 bases. The ends were cut back, 9 bases at V and 0 bases at J, with 12 bases in the middle. This CDR3 region has 14 residues. The germline V gene encodes CDR1 MDHEN and CDR2 SYDVKM. In nucleotides, the CDR3 is TGTGCCAGTCAGGAGGAACTAGCCAAAAACATTCAGTACTTC. It encodes CASQEELAKNIQYF.

The rearrangement links TRBV20-1 to TRBJ2-3; D uncertain. Per the germline V gene, CDR1 is DFQATT and CDR2 is SNEGSKA (reference sequence). There are 14 residues in the CDR3. This chain's CDR3 is CSASVDRFTDTQYF. The CDR3 nucleotides read TGCAGCGCGTCCGTAGATAGGTTCACAGATACGCAGTATTTT.

This chain links TRBV6-4 with TRBJ2-3; D ambiguous. This CDR3 spans 18 amino acids. CDR1 MRHNA and CDR2 SNTAGT come from the germline V gene. V shed 6 bases and J shed 0 bases, with 22 bases lying between them. CDR3 in DNA: TGTGCCAGCAGCGCCTATCCGATCCGACCGTATAGCACAGATACGCAGTATTTT. Translated: CASSAYPIRPYSTDTQYF.

This chain links TRBV19 with TRBJ1-1, with unresolved D. This CDR3 has 12 amino acids. Germline values: CDR1 LNHDA, CDR2 SQIVND (reference sequence). The V and J ends lost 3 bases and 4 bases respectively, with 6 bases between them. CDR3 in amino acids: CASSMVGTEAFF. The CDR3 nucleotides read TGTGCCAGTAGTATGGTTGGCACTGAAGCTTTCTTT.

The rearrangement uses TRBV11-2 and TRBJ2-7; 8 bases line up with TRBD1. The V gene end was trimmed by 1 base and the J gene end by 5 bases; junction bases not matched to a gene: 7. This CDR3 region has 15 residues. CDR1 is SGHAT and CDR2 is FQNNGV in the germline V gene. The CDR3 DNA reads TGTGCCAGCAGCTTAGCAGGGGGCGCGATAAACGAGCAGTACTTC. Residues: CASSLAGGAINEQYF.